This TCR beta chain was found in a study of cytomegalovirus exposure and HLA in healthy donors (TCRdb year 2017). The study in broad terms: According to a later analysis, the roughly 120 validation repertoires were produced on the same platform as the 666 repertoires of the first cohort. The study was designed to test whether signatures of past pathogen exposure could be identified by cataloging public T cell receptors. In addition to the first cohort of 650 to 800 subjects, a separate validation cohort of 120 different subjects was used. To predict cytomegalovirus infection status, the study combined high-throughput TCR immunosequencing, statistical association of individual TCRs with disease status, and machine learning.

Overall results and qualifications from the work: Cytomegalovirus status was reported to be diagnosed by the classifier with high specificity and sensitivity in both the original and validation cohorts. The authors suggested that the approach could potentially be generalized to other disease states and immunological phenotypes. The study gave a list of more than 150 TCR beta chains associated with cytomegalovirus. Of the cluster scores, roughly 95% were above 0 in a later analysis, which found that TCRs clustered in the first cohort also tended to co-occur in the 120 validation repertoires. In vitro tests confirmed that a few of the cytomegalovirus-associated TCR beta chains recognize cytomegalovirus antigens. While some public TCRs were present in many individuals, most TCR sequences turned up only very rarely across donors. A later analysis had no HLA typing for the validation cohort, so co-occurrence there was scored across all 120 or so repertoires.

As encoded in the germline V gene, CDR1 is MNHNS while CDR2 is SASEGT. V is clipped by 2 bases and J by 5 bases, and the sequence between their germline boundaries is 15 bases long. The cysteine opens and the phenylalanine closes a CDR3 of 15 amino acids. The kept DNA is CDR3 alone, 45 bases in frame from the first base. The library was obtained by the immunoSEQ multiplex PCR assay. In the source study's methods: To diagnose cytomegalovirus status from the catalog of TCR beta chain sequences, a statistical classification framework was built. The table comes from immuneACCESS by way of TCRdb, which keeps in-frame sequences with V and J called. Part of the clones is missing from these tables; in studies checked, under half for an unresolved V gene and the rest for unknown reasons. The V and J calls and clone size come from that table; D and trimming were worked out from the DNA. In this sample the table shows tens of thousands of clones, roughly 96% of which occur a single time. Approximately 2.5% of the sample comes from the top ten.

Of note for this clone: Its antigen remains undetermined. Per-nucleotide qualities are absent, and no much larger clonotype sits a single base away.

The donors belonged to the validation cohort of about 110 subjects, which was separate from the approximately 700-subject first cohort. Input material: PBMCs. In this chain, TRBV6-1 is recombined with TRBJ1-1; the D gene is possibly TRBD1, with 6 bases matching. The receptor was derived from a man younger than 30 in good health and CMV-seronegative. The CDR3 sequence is CASSELGQPGTEAFF. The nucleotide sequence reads TGTGCCAGCAGTGAATTAGGACAGCCGGGTACTGAAGCTTTCTTT.